These T cell receptor beta chains were read from a single sample in a study of T cell clones after liver transplantation. Profiled with immunoSEQ multiplex PCR; TCRdb holds only in-frame clones, not every one. The table lists 95,000 to 110,000 clones, 82% of them singletons. The specimen comprised CD4+ T cells from blood, sampled before liver transplant. These receptor sequences come from a human donor who received a liver transplant. CDR3s include the opening cysteine and the closing phenylalanine or tryptophan. The D gene is left open where the match is weak. Size is stated for part of the rows, as once, few or many counts, or as a class when the clone is expanded.

v_call	d_call	clone_size	j_call	cdr3_nt	cdr3_aa
TRBV18	TRBD2	few	TRBJ2-2	TGTGCCAGCTCAACGGGACTAGCGGGACTGAACACCGGGGAGCTGTTTTTT	CASSTGLAGLNTGELFF
TRBV20-1	.	.	TRBJ2-7	TGCAGTGCTAAGGGGGTGTACGAGCAGTACTTC	CSAKGVYEQYF
TRBV4-1	.	.	TRBJ1-5	TGCGCCAGCAGCCAAGGACGGGGCAATCAGCCCCAGCATTTT	CASSQGRGNQPQHF
TRBV4-1	.	many	TRBJ2-7	TGCGCCAGCAGCCAAGAGGTTGCGGGGGCCAACTACGAGCAGTACTTC	CASSQEVAGANYEQYF
TRBV4-3	.	.	TRBJ2-1	TGCGCCAGCAGCCGCATCCTCGGGGATCCCCTCCAGTTCTTC	CASSRILGDPLQFF
TRBV29-1	.	.	TRBJ2-1	TGCAGCGTTGCCCAGCCGAGGGGGGGATACAATGAGCAGTTCTTC	CSVAQPRGGYNEQFF
TRBV12-2	.	once	TRBJ2-7	TGTGCAAGTCGCTCACCAGGGTTCAACGAGCAGTACTTC	CASRSPGFNEQYF
TRBV19	.	.	TRBJ1-1	TGTGCCAGTAGTATTCCCAGCAATGAAGCTTTCTTT	CASSIPSNEAFF
TRBV10-3	TRBD2	.	TRBJ2-7	TGTGCCATCAGTGAGTTGGGGACTAGTCTGAGGGAGCAGTACTTC	CAISELGTSLREQYF
TRBV10-3	TRBD2	.	TRBJ2-1	TGTGCCATCAGTGAGTCGCGGGGGGGCCTCCATGAGCAGTTCTTC	CAISESRGGLHEQFF
TRBV7-8	.	.	TRBJ1-1	TGTGCCAGCAGTCCCTCCGCTCTCGGGATCGGGAACACTGAAGCTTTCTTT	CASSPSALGIGNTEAFF
TRBV19	TRBD1	.	TRBJ1-1	TGTGCCAGTAGTACCAGGACAGGGGGCACTGAAGCTTTCTTT	CASSTRTGGTEAFF
TRBV5-1	.	few	TRBJ2-3	TGCGCCAGCAGCTTGGTCGGGGGAAACACAGATACGCAGTATTTT	CASSLVGGNTDTQYF
TRBV7-2	.	.	TRBJ2-2	TGTGCCAGCAGCATTAGCTGGGCGGGCGGGGAGCTGTTTTTT	CASSISWAGGELFF
TRBV19	TRBD1	.	TRBJ1-2	TGTGCCAGCACGCGCAACCCAGACAGGGGGCCTGGCTACACCTTC	CASTRNPDRGPGYTF
TRBV18	.	.	TRBJ1-3	TGTGCCAGCTCCCTAACAGGGACCGGAAACACCATATATTTT	CASSLTGTGNTIYF
TRBV2	.	.	TRBJ1-5	TGTGCCAGCAGTGGAACAGGGCTCAATCAGCCCCAGCATTTT	CASSGTGLNQPQHF
TRBV9	TRBD2	.	TRBJ2-3	TGTGCCAGCAGCCGGACTAGCGGGAGGGCCGGCACAGATACGCAGTATTTT	CASSRTSGRAGTDTQYF
TRBV19	.	.	TRBJ1-6	TGTGCCAGTTCAGGGTATAATTCACCCCTCCACTTT	CASSGYNSPLHF
TRBV27	.	.	TRBJ2-1	TGTGCCAGCAGTTTATTTTTAGGGACAAGTAATGAGCAGTTCTTC	CASSLFLGTSNEQFF
TRBV30	.	.	TRBJ2-2	TGTGCCTGGGGCCGGGGGCAAGTGGGGGAGCTGTTTTTT	CAWGRGQVGELFF
TRBV6-1	TRBD2	.	TRBJ2-1	TGTGCCAGCAGTGAACCCCGACTAGCGGGAGGGCCAAATGAGCAGTTCTTC	CASSEPRLAGGPNEQFF
TRBV27	.	once	TRBJ2-1	TGTGCCAGCAGTTTGAGCTTATACTCCTACAATGAGCAGTTCTTC	CASSLSLYSYNEQFF
TRBV7-8	TRBD2	.	TRBJ2-7	TGTGCCAGCAGAGACCCTAGCGGGGGAAACTACGAGCAGTACTTC	CASRDPSGGNYEQYF
TRBV28	.	.	TRBJ1-3	TGTGCCAGCAGTGCGTACCCGGGAGGTATTACCATATATTTT	CASSAYPGGITIYF
TRBV5-1	TRBD2	few	TRBJ2-3	TGCGCCAGCAGCCCTTTTACTAGCGGTACCCGCACAGATACGCAGTATTTT	CASSPFTSGTRTDTQYF
TRBV5-1	TRBD1	.	TRBJ1-5	TGCGCCAGCCGAACCGGGACAGGAAGCAATCAGCCCCAGCATTTT	CASRTGTGSNQPQHF
TRBV27	.	.	TRBJ1-2	TGTGCCAGCAGTTTGGGCAGGGGCACCGATGGCTACACCTTC	CASSLGRGTDGYTF
TRBV7-8	TRBD2	.	TRBJ2-3	TGTGCCAGCAGCTTATTACTAGCGGGAGTGTGGATGTATTTT	CASSLLLAGVWMYF
TRBV9	.	.	TRBJ1-2	TGTGCCAGCAGCTACGGTCCTCTGGATTCTAACTATGGCTACACCTTC	CASSYGPLDSNYGYTF
TRBV6-1	.	once	TRBJ2-1	TGTGCCAGCCGCTCCCGGGACAACTCCTACAATGAGCAGTTCTTC	CASRSRDNSYNEQFF
TRBV19	.	.	TRBJ1-5	TGTGCCAGTAAAGGGAGAGGGCCCTATAGCAATCAGCCCCAGCATTTT	CASKGRGPYSNQPQHF